The sample holds a few counts of the clone carrying this TCR beta chain. Germline V gene data show CDR1 as MNHNS and CDR2 as SASEGT. V lost 5 bases to trimming and J lost 1 base; unmatched junction nucleotides: 6. This CDR3 has 15 residues. This sample stems from a study of CD8 T cells in Susac syndrome. Sequencing targeted TCR beta in T cells from blood (CD8+ and CD4+). Purification of the CD8+ and CD4+ T cells relied on negative isolation, and TEMRA cells underwent FACS enrichment. Random hexamers were used to reverse transcribe the RNA input (about 0.5 to 1 ug). From the immunoSEQ multiplex PCR reads, TCRdb called clonotypes with MiXCR, one entry per CDR3 protein. The sample shows about 430,000 distinct CDR3 sequences, 85% to 90% of them seen only once.

The sequenced sample consisted of CD8+ T cells from PBMCs. The chain has TRBV6-1 and TRBJ2-7, with 9 bases that match TRBD2. The receptor comes from a human donor with multiple sclerosis. The CDR3 DNA reads TGTGCCAGCAGTCCTAATACTAGCGGGTCCTACGAGCAGTACTTC. Translation gives CASSPNTSGSYEQYF.